A selection of T cell receptor beta chains follows, all from one sample in a study of neurological immune-mediated disorders. Each CDR3 protein is one row after TCRdb ran MiXCR on the 5' RACE reads. Among over 20,000 distinct CDR3 sequences listed, roughly a tenth were seen once. The sequenced sample was PBMCs. These receptors originate from an older woman with HTLV-1-associated myelopathy (HAM/TSP). Each CDR3 is given with its conserved first and last residue. The D gene is left open where the match is weak. Part of the rows lack a size; the others show once, few, many or a class for expanded clones.

v_gene: TRBV29-1
len: 13
abundance: many
d_gene: NA
j_gene: TRBJ1-4
CDR3nt: TGCAGCGTTGACGGGCTCTCCGGGGAAAAACTGTTTTTT
CDR3aa: CSVDGLSGEKLFF

v_gene: TRBV29-1
len: 12
abundance: NA
d_gene: NA
j_gene: TRBJ2-1
CDR3nt: TGCAGCGTTGTATCACAGAACAATGAGCAGTTCTTC
CDR3aa: CSVVSQNNEQFF

v_gene: TRBV5-1
len: 15
abundance: many
d_gene: TRBD1
j_gene: TRBJ1-1
CDR3nt: TGCGCCAGCAGCACCTGGACAGGAACGACAGGTGAAGCTTTCTTT
CDR3aa: CASSTWTGTTGEAFF

v_gene: TRBV12-3/TRBV12-4
len: 17
abundance: many
d_gene: TRBD2
j_gene: TRBJ2-3
CDR3nt: TGTGCCAGCAGTTCGGGACTAGCGGGGGGGTTCACAGATACGCAGTATTTT
CDR3aa: CASSSGLAGGFTDTQYF

v_gene: TRBV20-1
len: 14
abundance: many
d_gene: NA
j_gene: TRBJ2-5
CDR3nt: TGCAGTTTCACGTCGCGGGACACCCAAGAGACCCAGTACTTC
CDR3aa: CSFTSRDTQETQYF

v_gene: TRBV12-3/TRBV12-4
len: 15
abundance: many
d_gene: NA
j_gene: TRBJ2-3
CDR3nt: TGTGCCAGCAGGGACGCTAGTCCTAGCACAGATACGCAGTATTTT
CDR3aa: CASRDASPSTDTQYF

v_gene: TRBV10-3
len: 15
abundance: many
d_gene: TRBD1
j_gene: TRBJ2-1
CDR3nt: TGTGCCATCAGCCGCGGGACAGGGCAAGGGAATGAGCAGTTCTTC
CDR3aa: CAISRGTGQGNEQFF

v_gene: TRBV6-4
len: 13
abundance: many
d_gene: NA
j_gene: TRBJ2-1
CDR3nt: TGTGCCAGCAGTGATGGCGTGGAGGGTGAGCAGTTCTTC
CDR3aa: CASSDGVEGEQFF

v_gene: TRBV2
len: 19
abundance: many
d_gene: NA
j_gene: TRBJ1-4
CDR3nt: TGTGCCAGCAGTGAAAATGAGCCGAGCAATATTATCGAGGAAGAAAAACTGTTTTTT
CDR3aa: CASSENEPSNIIEEEKLFF

v_gene: TRBV12-3/TRBV12-4
len: 14
abundance: many
d_gene: TRBD1
j_gene: TRBJ2-7
CDR3nt: TGTGCCAGCAGTTTATACAGGGGTACCTACGAGCAGTACTTC
CDR3aa: CASSLYRGTYEQYF

v_gene: TRBV29-1
len: 10
abundance: many
d_gene: NA
j_gene: TRBJ2-3
CDR3nt: TGCAGCGCTCACTCGGATACGCAGTATTTT
CDR3aa: CSAHSDTQYF

v_gene: TRBV2
len: 11
abundance: few
d_gene: NA
j_gene: TRBJ2-7
CDR3nt: TGTGCCAGCAGAACGGGCCCTAGGGACCACTTC
CDR3aa: CASRTGPRDHF

v_gene: TRBV5-1
len: 15
abundance: many
d_gene: NA
j_gene: TRBJ1-5
CDR3nt: TGCGCCAGCAGCTTGGAAAACAGGCCCGATCAGCCCCAGCATTTT
CDR3aa: CASSLENRPDQPQHF

v_gene: TRBV20-1
len: 14
abundance: many
d_gene: NA
j_gene: TRBJ2-7
CDR3nt: TGCAGTGCCGTCGCGGCGGGCGACCCCTACGAGCAGTACTTC
CDR3aa: CSAVAAGDPYEQYF

v_gene: TRBV20-1
len: 14
abundance: many
d_gene: TRBD2
j_gene: TRBJ2-1
CDR3nt: TGCAGTGCGCTAGCGGGGGGGCGGGGCAATGAGCAGTTCTTC
CDR3aa: CSALAGGRGNEQFF

v_gene: TRBV20-1
len: 14
abundance: many
d_gene: TRBD2
j_gene: TRBJ2-5
CDR3nt: TGCAGTGCGGAGATAGCGGGGACAAGAGGGACCCAGTACTTC
CDR3aa: CSAEIAGTRGTQYF

v_gene: TRBV12-3/TRBV12-4
len: 16
abundance: many
d_gene: NA
j_gene: TRBJ1-1
CDR3nt: TGTGCCAGCAGTTTAGGGAGTACAGGCGCGAACACTGAAGCTTTCTTT
CDR3aa: CASSLGSTGANTEAFF

v_gene: TRBV29-1
len: 13
abundance: many
d_gene: NA
j_gene: TRBJ2-7
CDR3nt: TGCAGCGTGCTTGATAGGGGAGCCCACGAGCAGTACTTC
CDR3aa: CSVLDRGAHEQYF

v_gene: TRBV20-1
len: 16
abundance: medium-sized
d_gene: NA
j_gene: TRBJ2-2
CDR3nt: TGCAGTGCTAGAGATCCGGGGGCCGAAAACACCGGGGAGCTGTTTTTT
CDR3aa: CSARDPGAENTGELFF

v_gene: TRBV15
len: 17
abundance: many
d_gene: NA
j_gene: TRBJ1-3
CDR3nt: TGTGCCACCAGCAGAGATCTAGTGACACGCTCTGGAAACACCATATATTTT
CDR3aa: CATSRDLVTRSGNTIYF

v_gene: TRBV20-1
len: 14
abundance: medium-sized
d_gene: NA
j_gene: TRBJ2-5
CDR3nt: TGCAGTGCTAGTGTAGGGGGGTACCAAGAGACCCAGTACTTC
CDR3aa: CSASVGGYQETQYF

v_gene: TRBV19
len: 15
abundance: many
d_gene: TRBD2
j_gene: TRBJ2-5
CDR3nt: TGTGCCAGTAGTATACTACTAGCGGGGGGAGAGACCCAGTACTTC
CDR3aa: CASSILLAGGETQYF

v_gene: TRBV29-1
len: 19
abundance: many
d_gene: NA
j_gene: TRBJ2-1
CDR3nt: TGCAGCGTTGAAGATTTAGGTACGTGGCATCTCAGCACCTACAATGAGCAGTTCTTC
CDR3aa: CSVEDLGTWHLSTYNEQFF

v_gene: TRBV20-1
len: 14
abundance: NA
d_gene: NA
j_gene: TRBJ2-5
CDR3nt: TGCAGTGGAAGCGGTTGGGTGGTGCGAGAGACCCAGTACTTC
CDR3aa: CSGSGWVVRETQYF

v_gene: TRBV5-1
len: 12
abundance: many
d_gene: NA
j_gene: TRBJ1-2
CDR3nt: TGCGCCAGCAGCGAGGATAACTATGGCTACACCTTC
CDR3aa: CASSEDNYGYTF

v_gene: TRBV20-1
len: 15
abundance: many
d_gene: NA
j_gene: TRBJ1-2
CDR3nt: TGCAGTGCTAGAGACGGGGGACGGACCTCCTATGGCTACACCTTC
CDR3aa: CSARDGGRTSYGYTF

v_gene: TRBV6-5
len: 18
abundance: few
d_gene: TRBD1
j_gene: TRBJ2-7
CDR3nt: TGTGCCAGCAGCACCGACCTTACCTACCGGGACAGGGTATGCGAGCAGTACTTC
CDR3aa: CASSTDLTYRDRVCEQYF

v_gene: TRBV5-1
len: 16
abundance: many
d_gene: NA
j_gene: TRBJ2-3
CDR3nt: TGCGCCAGCAGCTTGTCGGGAGCACCCGCGATGGATACGCAGTATTTT
CDR3aa: CASSLSGAPAMDTQYF

v_gene: TRBV11-3
len: 16
abundance: many
d_gene: NA
j_gene: TRBJ1-5
CDR3nt: TGTGCCAGCAGCTTACTTGGCCGGTATAGCAATCAGCCCCAGCATTTT
CDR3aa: CASSLLGRYSNQPQHF

v_gene: TRBV5-5
len: 12
abundance: many
d_gene: NA
j_gene: TRBJ1-3
CDR3nt: TGTGCCAGCAGCTTGAATGGAAACACCATATATTTT
CDR3aa: CASSLNGNTIYF

v_gene: TRBV5-1
len: 15
abundance: NA
d_gene: TRBD2
j_gene: TRBJ2-3
CDR3nt: TGCGCCAGTCGGGACGCGGGGGGGTCGGCAGATACGCAGTATTTT
CDR3aa: CASRDAGGSADTQYF

v_gene: TRBV5-1
len: 17
abundance: many
d_gene: NA
j_gene: TRBJ1-5
CDR3nt: TGCGCCAGCAGCTTGGCCAGGGAAGTCTATAGCAATCAGCCCCAGCATTTT
CDR3aa: CASSLAREVYSNQPQHF

v_gene: TRBV3-1
len: 15
abundance: many
d_gene: NA
j_gene: TRBJ2-3
CDR3nt: TGTGCCAGCAGCCAACAGGGGCCAAATGGAGATACGCAGTATTTT
CDR3aa: CASSQQGPNGDTQYF

v_gene: TRBV7-7
len: 13
abundance: many
d_gene: NA
j_gene: TRBJ2-1
CDR3nt: TGTGCCAGCAGCTTAGACTCCTACAATGAGCAGTTCTTC
CDR3aa: CASSLDSYNEQFF

v_gene: TRBV4-1
len: 13
abundance: NA
d_gene: NA
j_gene: TRBJ2-3
CDR3nt: TGCGCCAGCAGTCCCCTGGCCACATATACGCAGTATTTT
CDR3aa: CASSPLATYTQYF

v_gene: TRBV12-3/TRBV12-4
len: 14
abundance: many
d_gene: TRBD1
j_gene: TRBJ1-6
CDR3nt: TGTGCCAGCAGTTTTCAGGGGGACAATTCACCCCTCCACTTT
CDR3aa: CASSFQGDNSPLHF

v_gene: TRBV5-5
len: 17
abundance: many
d_gene: NA
j_gene: TRBJ1-5
CDR3nt: TGTGCCAGCAGCTTGCTCACTTCGGGTTATAGCAATCAGCCCCAGCATTTT
CDR3aa: CASSLLTSGYSNQPQHF

v_gene: TRBV7-2
len: 13
abundance: medium-sized
d_gene: NA
j_gene: TRBJ1-3
CDR3nt: TGTGCCAGCAGCCCACAAGGGGGAGACACCATATATTTT
CDR3aa: CASSPQGGDTIYF

v_gene: TRBV20-1
len: 12
abundance: many
d_gene: NA
j_gene: TRBJ2-7
CDR3nt: TGCAGTGCTAGTCTCAGCGAGTACGAGCAGTACTTC
CDR3aa: CSASLSEYEQYF

v_gene: TRBV5-1
len: 13
abundance: many
d_gene: NA
j_gene: TRBJ2-7
CDR3nt: TGCGCCAGCAGCCCCGGCCGGGGAGACGAGCAGTACTTC
CDR3aa: CASSPGRGDEQYF

v_gene: TRBV5-1
len: 15
abundance: medium-sized
d_gene: TRBD2
j_gene: TRBJ2-7
CDR3nt: TGCGCCAGCAGCCCGGCTAGCGGGAGGTCCTACGAGCAGTACTTC
CDR3aa: CASSPASGRSYEQYF

v_gene: TRBV27
len: 15
abundance: many
d_gene: NA
j_gene: TRBJ2-4
CDR3nt: TGTGCCAGCAGTGCCGCAGGGGAACCCAAAAACATTCAGTACTTC
CDR3aa: CASSAAGEPKNIQYF

v_gene: TRBV10-3
len: 15
abundance: NA
d_gene: NA
j_gene: TRBJ1-2
CDR3nt: TGTGCCATCAGTGCAGGGATCTCGAACAACTATGGCTACACCTTC
CDR3aa: CAISAGISNNYGYTF

v_gene: TRBV20-1
len: 14
abundance: many
d_gene: NA
j_gene: TRBJ2-1
CDR3nt: TGCAGTGCTAGACTCAGGGGTCACTACAATGAGCAGTTCTTC
CDR3aa: CSARLRGHYNEQFF

v_gene: TRBV4-2
len: 13
abundance: many
d_gene: NA
j_gene: TRBJ1-6
CDR3nt: TGTGCCAGCAGCCAAGTGCGGGATTCACCCCTCCACTTT
CDR3aa: CASSQVRDSPLHF

v_gene: TRBV20-1
len: 13
abundance: many
d_gene: TRBD1
j_gene: TRBJ1-5
CDR3nt: TGCAGTGCCCAGGGGGCGCGGGGGCAGCCCCAGCATTTT
CDR3aa: CSAQGARGQPQHF

v_gene: TRBV20-1
len: 14
abundance: many
d_gene: NA
j_gene: TRBJ1-1
CDR3nt: TGCAGTGCTAGAGATGGAGCGACACAGGGCCCGGCTTTCTTT
CDR3aa: CSARDGATQGPAFF

v_gene: TRBV5-1
len: 17
abundance: medium-sized
d_gene: TRBD2
j_gene: TRBJ2-2
CDR3nt: TGCGCCAGCAGCTTGGCCCTGGCGGGGGCGAACACCGGGGAGCTGTTTTTT
CDR3aa: CASSLALAGANTGELFF

v_gene: TRBV18
len: 13
abundance: many
d_gene: NA
j_gene: TRBJ2-5
CDR3nt: TGTGCCACCTCCGACGGGGTCCAAGAGACCCAGTACTTC
CDR3aa: CATSDGVQETQYF

v_gene: TRBV10-3
len: 16
abundance: many
d_gene: TRBD2
j_gene: TRBJ2-4
CDR3nt: TGTGCCATCAGTGAGCAAGAGACTAGCGTCAAAAACATTCAGTACTTC
CDR3aa: CAISEQETSVKNIQYF

v_gene: TRBV18
len: 14
abundance: many
d_gene: TRBD1
j_gene: TRBJ2-7
CDR3nt: TGTGCCAGCTCACCCGGACAGGGTAGGGACGAGCAGTACTTC
CDR3aa: CASSPGQGRDEQYF

v_gene: TRBV12-3/TRBV12-4
len: 15
abundance: many
d_gene: NA
j_gene: TRBJ1-1
CDR3nt: TGTGCCAGCAGTCCCCGGGTGGGGGCGGGCACTGAAGCTTTCTTT
CDR3aa: CASSPRVGAGTEAFF

v_gene: TRBV6-4
len: 13
abundance: many
d_gene: NA
j_gene: TRBJ2-3
CDR3nt: TGTGCCAGCAGTGACTCGGACACAGATACGCAGTATTTT
CDR3aa: CASSDSDTDTQYF

v_gene: TRBV20-1
len: 13
abundance: many
d_gene: TRBD1
j_gene: TRBJ2-3
CDR3nt: TGCAGTGCCGCGACAGGGGGCACAGATACGCAGTATTTT
CDR3aa: CSAATGGTDTQYF

v_gene: TRBV20-1
len: 15
abundance: NA
d_gene: NA
j_gene: TRBJ2-5
CDR3nt: TGCAGTGCTAGAGATCGGGGGGCGGTACAAGAGACCCAGTACTTC
CDR3aa: CSARDRGAVQETQYF

v_gene: TRBV6-6
len: 18
abundance: many
d_gene: TRBD1
j_gene: TRBJ1-4
CDR3nt: TGTGCCAGCAGTGACAAACCGGGACAGGGGGTATTGGCTGAAAAACTGTTTTTT
CDR3aa: CASSDKPGQGVLAEKLFF

v_gene: TRBV5-1
len: 17
abundance: many
d_gene: TRBD2
j_gene: TRBJ2-1
CDR3nt: TGCGCCAGCAGCTTTCGTGATAGCGGGGCTGTCCACAATGAGCAGTTCTTC
CDR3aa: CASSFRDSGAVHNEQFF

v_gene: TRBV12-3/TRBV12-4
len: 15
abundance: many
d_gene: NA
j_gene: TRBJ2-2
CDR3nt: TGTGCCAGCAGCACAGGGGGGGCACGTATCGGGGAGCTGTTTTTT
CDR3aa: CASSTGGARIGELFF